The next 21 T cell receptor beta chains were all read from a single sample in a study of cytomegalovirus exposure and HLA in healthy donors. Both 60 Vbeta primers and 13 Jbeta primers went into the PCR. Sequenced by immunoSEQ multiplex PCR; TCRdb stores in-frame clones only, minus some. The profile shows roughly 150,000 clones, roughly 76% of them singletons. The sample taken for sequencing was PBMCs. These receptors came from a male donor in good health and CMV-seronegative.

J is TRBJ2-3 and V is TRBV10-3; TRBD1 matches at 7 bases. Losses at the gene ends were 5 bases for V and 5 bases for J; bases not matched to a gene: 10. Germline CDR1 reads ENHRY; CDR2 reads SYGVKD. This CDR3 region has 15 residues. CDR3 in DNA: TGTGCCATCAGTCCCTCCGACAGGGCCGGAGATACGCAGTATTTT. Translated, it gives CAISPSDRAGDTQYF.

The chain has TRBV30 and TRBJ2-1; D is uncertain. Germline CDR1 and CDR2: GTSNPN and SVGIG (reference sequence). This CDR3 is built from 14 residues. V was trimmed by 0 bases and J by 3 bases, leaving 9 bases between them. The CDR3 DNA reads as TGTGCCTGGAGTGTACCTACGGTCTACAATGAGCAGTTCTTC. Amino acid sequence: CAWSVPTVYNEQFF. Based on the CDR3 plus reference TRBV30 and TRBJ2-1, the full variable domain is SQTIHQWPATLVQPVGSPLSLECTVEGTSNPNLYWYRQAAGRGLQLLFYSVGIGQISSEVPQNLSASRPQDRQFILSSKKLLLSDSGFYLCAWSVPTVYNEQFFGPGTRLTVL.

The rearrangement joins TRBV5-8 to TRBJ2-3; 11 bases are shared with TRBD2. Germline V gene sequence: CDR1 SGHTS, CDR2 YDEGEE. V lost 4 bases, J lost 1 base, and 5 bases stayed unmatched. The CDR3 totals 16 residues. The CDR3 sequence is CASSTILAGGTDTQYF. The CDR3 DNA follows: TGTGCCAGCAGCACAATACTAGCGGGGGGCACAGATACGCAGTATTTT. Full variable domain (missing parts from reference TRBV5-8 and TRBJ2-3): EAGVTQSPTHLIKTRGQQATLRCSPISGHTSVYWYQQALGLGLQFLLWYDEGEERNRGNFPPRFSGRQFPNYSSELNVNALELEDSALYLCASSTILAGGTDTQYFGPGTRLTVL.

The chain is built from TRBV7-2 and TRBJ1-2; a possible D gene is TRBD1 (6 bases). The germline gives CDR1 SGHTA, CDR2 FQGNSA. Between the trimmed V and J ends, which lost 5 bases and 2 bases, there was a span of 15 bases. The CDR3 covers 15 residues. CDR3 DNA: TGTGCCAGCAGCCCAGAGGGGGGGCGGAACTATGGCTACACCTTC. Residues: CASSPEGGRNYGYTF.

This chain joins TRBV5-4 and TRBJ1-3, with D possibly being TRBD1 (6 bases). Germline V gives CDR1 SGHNT, CDR2 YYREEE (reference sequence). This CDR3 region has 15 residues. V shed 1 base and J shed 0 bases, with 8 bases lying between them. The DNA for the CDR3 is TGTGCCAGCAGCTTGCAGGGGATCTCTGGAAACACCATATATTTT. Translated: CASSLQGISGNTIYF.

V usage is TRBV11-2 and J usage is TRBJ1-2, with D hard to call. The CDR3 covers 12 residues. Germline CDR1 and CDR2: SGHAT and FQNNGV. V dropped 5 bases and J dropped 2 bases, with 6 bases sitting between them. The CDR3 nucleotides read TGTGCCAGCAGCCTTTCCAACTATGGCTACACCTTC. Protein: CASSLSNYGYTF.

This clone turned up a few times. The chain couples TRBV19 to TRBJ1-4; the match to TRBD1 covers 9 bases. With 7 bases clipped from V and 7 bases from J, the junction kept 10 bases outside the gene matches. The germline V gene has CDR1 LNHDA and CDR2 SQIVND (reference sequence). The CDR3 sequence is 15 residues long. DNA of the CDR3: TGTGCCAGTAACCAGAACAGGGGGCAGTTTGAAAAACTGTTTTTT. Translation gives CASNQNRGQFEKLFF.

J is TRBJ1-6 and V is TRBV5-1; 8 bases agree with TRBD1. Germline V gene lookup returns CDR1 SGHRS and CDR2 YFSETQ. V gave up 7 bases and J gave up 7 bases; unmatched junction bases: 13. The length of the CDR3 is 16 residues. The CDR3 bases are TGCGCCAGCGGGTCCGGGACAGGCAATAGGAATTCACCCCTCCACTTT. Translation gives CASGSGTGNRNSPLHF.

This chain joins TRBV6-5 and TRBJ1-2, with TRBD1 identical over 9 bases. V shed 6 bases, J shed 12 bases, and the junction held 11 bases outside the gene matches. Germline V gene data show CDR1 as MNHEY and CDR2 as SVGAGI. The length of the CDR3 is 13 residues. CDR3 DNA: TGTGCCAGCAGACGCACCGGGACAGGGTTTCACACCTTC. Translated: CASRRTGTGFHTF.

The J gene is TRBJ1-1, the V gene TRBV19; 8 positions agree with TRBD1. Germline V gene data show CDR1 as LNHDA and CDR2 as SQIVND (reference sequence). The CDR3 is made up of 17 amino acids. With V trimmed by 2 bases and J by 4 bases, 12 bases remained unmatched. The CDR3 DNA reads TGTGCCAGTAGTATAACTCGCATGGACAGGGCGGGCACTGAAGCTTTCTTT. Its translation: CASSITRMDRAGTEAFF.

This clone was recorded once. The genes are TRBV10-1 and TRBJ2-1; 9 bases line up with TRBD2. This CDR3 is built from 16 residues. Trimming at V came to 3 bases and at J to 2 bases, leaving 5 bases not matched to a gene. Per the germline V gene, CDR1 is WNHNN and CDR2 is SYGVQD (reference sequence). The DNA of the CDR3 is TGCGCCAGCAGTGACTCGCGGGGGGGCCCCTACAATGAGCAGTTCTTC. Amino acid sequence: CASSDSRGGPYNEQFF.

The DNA of the CDR3 is TGCGCCAGCAGCTTGGCCTCAGGGGACACTGAAGCTTTCTTT. This translates into CASSLASGDTEAFF. The chain joins TRBV5-1 to TRBJ1-1, with D perhaps matching TRBD1 (6 bases). Trimming left V 0 bases short and J 3 bases short, with 9 bases between. Germline CDR1 and CDR2: SGHRS and YFSETQ. There are 14 residues in the CDR3. The complete variable domain, with remaining parts taken from reference TRBV5-1 and TRBJ1-1, reads KAGVTQTPRYLIKTRGQQVTLSCSPISGHRSVSWYQQTPGQGLQFLFEYFSETQRNKGNFPGRFSGRQFSNSRSEMNVSTLELGDSALYLCASSLASGDTEAFFGQGTRLTVV.

The V call is TRBV10-2, the J call TRBJ2-7; 10 nucleotides line up with TRBD1. With 4 bases clipped from V and 4 bases from J, the junction kept 7 bases outside the gene matches. The V gene's germline CDR1 is WSHSY and CDR2 SAAADI. The CDR3 has 15 residues. CDR3 DNA: TGCGCCAGCAGTGTTAGCGGGACAGGGGCATACGAGCAGTACTTC. It specifies CASSVSGTGAYEQYF.

The chain is built from TRBV6-5 and TRBJ2-5; 14 nucleotides line up with TRBD2. CDR3 size: 14 residues. With 5 bases clipped from V and 7 bases from J, the junction kept 3 bases outside the gene matches. Germline lookup yields CDR1 MNHEY and CDR2 SVGAGI. CDR3 nucleotides: TGTGCCAGCAGTCTGACTAGCGGGGGGGGGACCCAGTACTTC. Translating gives CASSLTSGGGTQYF.

In this sample, this clone turned up once. This chain connects TRBV2 to TRBJ1-3; 7 nucleotides match TRBD1. Trimming at V came to 4 bases and at J to 3 bases, leaving 6 bases not matched to a gene. The CDR3 is 15 amino acids. From germline, CDR1 is SNHLY and CDR2 FYNNEI. CDR3 loop: CASSADRAVGNTIYF. The CDR3 nucleotides read TGTGCCAGCAGTGCAGACAGGGCGGTTGGAAACACCATATATTTT.

This clone came up once. The chain has TRBV7-9 and TRBJ2-5, with 9 nucleotides matching TRBD1. Germline V gene sequence: CDR1 SEHNR, CDR2 FQNEAQ (reference sequence). There are 14 residues in the CDR3. After removal of 4 bases from V and 5 bases from J, the junction contained 5 bases not matched to a gene. CDR3 in DNA: TGTGCCAGCAGCTCGCGACAGGGGGTCGAGACCCAGTACTTC. Protein sequence: CASSSRQGVETQYF. The complete variable domain, with remaining parts taken from reference TRBV7-9 and TRBJ2-5, reads DTGVSQNPRHKITKRGQNVTFRCDPISEHNRLYWYRQTLGQGPEFLTYFQNEAQLEKSRLLSDRFSAERPKGSFSTLEIQRTEQGDSAMYLCASSSRQGVETQYFGPGTRLLVL.

On this clone itself: Other DNA sequences in this sample translate to the same CDR3. V is TRBV5-1 and J is TRBJ2-7; 7 bases match TRBD2. The CDR3 contains 13 residues. Losses at the gene ends were 0 bases for V and 4 bases for J; bases not matched to a gene: 1. Looked up from germline, CDR1 is SGHRS and CDR2 is YFSETQ. The CDR3 loop reads CASSLGGGYEQYF. CDR3 coding DNA: TGCGCCAGCAGCTTGGGGGGGGGTTACGAGCAGTACTTC.

The CDR3 spells CATSSRTGGADEQYF. CDR3 in DNA: TGTGCCACCAGCAGCCGGACAGGGGGCGCAGACGAGCAGTACTTC. The gene calls are TRBV15 and TRBJ2-7; 11 bases match TRBD1. This CDR3 spans 15 amino acids. From germline, CDR1 is LNHNV and CDR2 YYDKDF (reference sequence). The V and J ends lost 3 bases and 5 bases, in that order; junction bases with no gene match: 6.

The chain combines TRBV6-6 with TRBJ2-7; TRBD2 is a possible D gene (5 bases). V lost 6 bases and J lost 1, with 13 bases in between. Germline V gives CDR1 MNHNY, CDR2 SVGAGI (reference sequence). This CDR3 is 14 amino acids long. The chain's CDR3 is CASRRDYSSYEQYF. CDR3 nucleotides: TGTGCCAGCAGGAGAGACTATTCTTCCTACGAGCAGTACTTC.

This clone was counted only a few times. The chain couples TRBV18 to TRBJ1-6, with TRBD1 matching over 9 bases. CDR3 length: 14 amino acids. Losses at the gene ends were 3 bases for V and 10 bases for J; bases not matched to a gene: 4. Germline V gene lookup returns CDR1 KGHSH and CDR2 LQKENI. CDR3 in amino acids: CASSPGQGLSPLHF. CDR3 DNA sequence: TGTGCCAGCTCACCGGGACAGGGATTGTCACCCCTCCACTTT.

This clone was seen a handful of times. The J gene is TRBJ1-2, the V gene TRBV4-3, with D possibly TRBD1 on 5 matching bases. This CDR3 contains 13 residues. Germline V gives CDR1 LGHNA, CDR2 YSLEER. Trimming took off 4 bases at V and 5 bases at J, with 11 bases between the two ends. In nucleotides, the CDR3 is TGCGCCAGCAGCCCGGGGGAGGAATATGGCTACACCTTC. It specifies CASSPGEEYGYTF.